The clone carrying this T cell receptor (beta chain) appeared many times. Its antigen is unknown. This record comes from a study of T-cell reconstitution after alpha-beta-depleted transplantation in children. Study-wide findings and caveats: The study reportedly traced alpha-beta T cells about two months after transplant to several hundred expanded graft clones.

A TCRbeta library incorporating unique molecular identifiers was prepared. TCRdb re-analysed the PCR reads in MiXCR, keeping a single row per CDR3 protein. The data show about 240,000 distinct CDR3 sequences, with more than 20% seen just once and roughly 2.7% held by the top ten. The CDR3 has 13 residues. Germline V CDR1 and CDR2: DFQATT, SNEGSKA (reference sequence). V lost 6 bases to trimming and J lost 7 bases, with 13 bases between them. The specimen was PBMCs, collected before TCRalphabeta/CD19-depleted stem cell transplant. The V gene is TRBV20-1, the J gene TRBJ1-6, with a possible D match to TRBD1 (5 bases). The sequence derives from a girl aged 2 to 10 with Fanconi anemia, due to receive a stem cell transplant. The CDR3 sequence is CSAMGGSNSPLHF. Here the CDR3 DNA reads TGCAGTGCAATGGGGGGATCCAATTCACCCCTCCACTTT.